This TCR beta chain is from a study of early stage breast cancer tumors (dated by TCRdb to between 2016 and 2019). About the investigation overall: Of the roughly 15 invasive breast tumors, about a dozen were found to be estrogen receptor-positive, progesterone receptor-positive and HER2-negative. Of the 12 ER+/PR+/HER2- tumors, eight were classified as invasive ductal carcinomas and four as invasive lobular carcinomas. A total of around 2.7 million templates, representing roughly 1,100,000 unique clonotypes, were detected across all samples. On average, each sample had approximately 9.2-fold read coverage.

Results and caveats for the whole study, not just this receptor: Chain pairing and functional markers such as CD4, CD8 and FOXP3 were missed by bulk genomic DNA sequencing of unsorted cells. Enriched TCRB sequences shared across patients were found to be mostly commonly generated sequences that were unlikely to play an important role in the tumor microenvironment. Tumors showed around 2.7-fold higher T cell density and higher clonality than adjacent normal breast tissue. Because the cohort was small, a breakdown by tumor subtype could not be done. Repertoires from blood and normal breast were more alike than repertoires from blood and tumor, and in about 90% of the 16 patients, comparing each tissue with blood separated tumor from normal.

Each sample was amplified in two independent genomic DNA replicates, using about 0.47 ug for blood and around 1.5 ug for tumor or normal breast. TCRB sequencing of genomic DNA was carried out with the ImmunoSeq Intro kit according to the manufacturer's instructions. Multiplex PCR ran 30 to 40 cycles with proprietary primers and spike-in control sequences for absolute quantification. An 87-bp fragment spanning the CDR3 and flanking V and J genes was sequenced with single-end 150-bp reads. Each lane of an Illumina MiSeq running version 3.0 chemistry carried seven multiplexed samples, with two replicates apiece. In the authors' own workflow: Raw data were processed with the vendor's proprietary pipeline, and both replicates were merged into a single result per sample. Productive rearrangements sharing the V-gene family, CDR3 amino acid sequence and J-gene segment were defined as clonotypes. Clonality was calculated as 1 minus the normalized Shannon entropy (Pielou evenness) of TCRB abundances. To estimate T cell density, the total number of templates was divided by the number of input cells, which was inferred from the amount of DNA input. Total repertoire diversity and clonality were estimated with Recon using default parameters. A clonotype counted as tumor-enriched if its abundance in tumor exceeded 0.1% and was at least 32-fold higher than its abundance in normal breast. This immuneACCESS table, as held by TCRdb, lists in-frame sequences with V and J called but not all clones. Of the missing ones, under half trace to an unresolved V gene in checked studies; the others have no known cause. Clone size and the V and J calls come from that table; the DNA yielded D and trimming. Counted in this sample were 25,000 to 35,000 clones; 60% to 80% of them appeared once. Jointly, the top ten make up 10% of the sample.

Dicing about 20-50 mg of tumor tissue typically gave a DNA yield of more than 2.5 ug. The study profiled bulk TCR beta-chain repertoires in matched peripheral blood, tumor and adjacent normal breast tissue taken from some 17 patients with early-stage breast cancer. Once resection was done, tumor tissue identified by eye was cut out and put into prechilled RNAlater. A TissueLyser II was used to homogenize diced tumor tissue (about 17-55 mg) in RLTplus buffer containing beta-mercaptoethanol and antifoaming agent. The Qiagen AllPrep DNA/RNA Mini kit was used to extract genomic DNA. Between the V and J ends, shortened by 7 bases and 0 bases respectively, the junction contains 19 bases. As encoded in the germline V gene, CDR1 is MDHEN while CDR2 is SYDVKM. The CDR3 covers 18 residues, taking in both the cysteine and the phenylalanine. This entry keeps only the CDR3 DNA: 54 bases, framed from base 1. This clone is medium-sized (0.01 to 0.1%) in its sample. The antigen this receptor binds is unknown. No base quality values were provided; no much bigger clone lies one nucleotide off.

The receptor comes from a young adult with breast cancer. The chain joins TRBV28 to TRBJ2-6, and possibly TRBD2, on 5 matching bases. Input material: breast tumor tissue. The sequenced DNA is TGTGCCAGCATTAATGGGAGTCAACCCATCTCTGGGGCCAACGTCCTGACTTTC. Its protein product is CASINGSQPISGANVLTF.